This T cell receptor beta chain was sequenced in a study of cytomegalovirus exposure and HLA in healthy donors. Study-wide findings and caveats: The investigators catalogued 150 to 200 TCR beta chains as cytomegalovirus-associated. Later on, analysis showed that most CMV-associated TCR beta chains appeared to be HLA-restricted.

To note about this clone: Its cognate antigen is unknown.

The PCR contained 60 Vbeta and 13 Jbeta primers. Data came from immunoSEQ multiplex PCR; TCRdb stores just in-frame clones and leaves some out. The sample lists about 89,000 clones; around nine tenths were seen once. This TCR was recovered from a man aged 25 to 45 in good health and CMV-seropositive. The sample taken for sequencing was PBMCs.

The CDR3 is CASSEISRTPQETQYF. For the CDR3, the DNA is TGTGCCAGCAGTGAAATTTCCCGGACACCCCAAGAGACCCAGTACTTC. The genes are TRBV6-1 and TRBJ2-5; TRBD1 is a possible D gene (5 bases). CDR1 is MNHNS and CDR2 is SASEGT in the germline V gene. Trimming took off 2 bases at V and 1 base at J, with 14 bases between the two ends. This CDR3 is built from 16 residues.